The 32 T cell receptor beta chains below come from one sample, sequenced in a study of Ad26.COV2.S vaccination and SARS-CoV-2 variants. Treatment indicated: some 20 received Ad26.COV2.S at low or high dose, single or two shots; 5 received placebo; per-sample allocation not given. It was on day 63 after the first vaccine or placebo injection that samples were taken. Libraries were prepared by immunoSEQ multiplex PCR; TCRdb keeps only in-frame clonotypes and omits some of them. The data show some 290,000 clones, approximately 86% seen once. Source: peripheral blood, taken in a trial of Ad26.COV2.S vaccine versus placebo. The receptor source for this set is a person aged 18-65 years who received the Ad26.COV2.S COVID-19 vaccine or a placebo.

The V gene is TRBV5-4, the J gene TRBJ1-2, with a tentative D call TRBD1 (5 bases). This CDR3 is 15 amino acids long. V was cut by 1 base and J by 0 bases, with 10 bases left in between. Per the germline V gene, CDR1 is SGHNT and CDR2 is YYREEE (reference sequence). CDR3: CASSLQGRTNYGYTF. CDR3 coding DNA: TGTGCCAGCAGCTTGCAGGGCAGAACTAACTATGGCTACACCTTC.

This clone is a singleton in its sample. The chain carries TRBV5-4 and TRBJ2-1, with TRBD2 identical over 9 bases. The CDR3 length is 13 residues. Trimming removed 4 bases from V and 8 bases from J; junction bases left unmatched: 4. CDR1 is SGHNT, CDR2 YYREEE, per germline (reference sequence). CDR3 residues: CASSGGGADEQFF. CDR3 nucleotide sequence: TGTGCCAGCAGCGGCGGGGGGGCGGATGAGCAGTTCTTC.

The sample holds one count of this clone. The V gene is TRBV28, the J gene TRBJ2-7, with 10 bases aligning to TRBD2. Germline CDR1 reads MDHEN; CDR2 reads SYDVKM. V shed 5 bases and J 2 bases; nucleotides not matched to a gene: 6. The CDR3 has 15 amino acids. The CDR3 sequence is CASSPSTSGAYEQYF. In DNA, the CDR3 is TGTGCCAGCAGTCCATCAACTAGCGGGGCCTACGAGCAGTACTTC.

CDR3 protein: CASSKAVQGPLHF. The CDR3 DNA reads TGTGCCAGCAGCAAAGCCGTCCAAGGGCCCCTCCACTTT. The chain couples TRBV21-1 to TRBJ1-6. TRBV21-1 is assigned pseudogene status. The CDR3 sequence is 13 residues long.

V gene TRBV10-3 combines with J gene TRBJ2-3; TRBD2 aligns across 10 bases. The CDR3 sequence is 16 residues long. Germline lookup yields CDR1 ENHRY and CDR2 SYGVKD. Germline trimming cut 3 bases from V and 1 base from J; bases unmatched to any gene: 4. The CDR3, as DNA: TGTGCCATCAGTGACCTCGGGACTAGCGGCACAGATACGCAGTATTTT. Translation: CAISDLGTSGTDTQYF.

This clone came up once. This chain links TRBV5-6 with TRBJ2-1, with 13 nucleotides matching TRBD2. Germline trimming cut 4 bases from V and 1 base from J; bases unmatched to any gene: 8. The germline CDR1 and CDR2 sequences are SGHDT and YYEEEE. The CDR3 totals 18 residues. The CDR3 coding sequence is TGTGCCAGCAGCGATGGGACTAGCGGGGTTTTTTCCTACAATGAGCAGTTCTTC. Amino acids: CASSDGTSGVFSYNEQFF.

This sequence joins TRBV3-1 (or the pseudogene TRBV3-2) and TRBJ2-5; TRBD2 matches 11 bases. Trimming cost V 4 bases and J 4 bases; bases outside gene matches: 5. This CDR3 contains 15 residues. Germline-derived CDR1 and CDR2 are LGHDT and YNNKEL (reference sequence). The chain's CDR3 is CASSLSGGAGETQYF. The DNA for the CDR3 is TGTGCCAGCAGCCTTAGCGGGGGGGCGGGAGAGACCCAGTACTTC.

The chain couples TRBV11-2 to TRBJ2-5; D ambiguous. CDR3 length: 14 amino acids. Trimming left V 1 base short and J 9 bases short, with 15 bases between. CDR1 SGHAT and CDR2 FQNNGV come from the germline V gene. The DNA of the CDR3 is TGTGCCAGCAGCTTAGCTGCCGAATCTTGGGCCCAGTACTTC. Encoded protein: CASSLAAESWAQYF.

CDR3 sequence (DNA): TGCGCCAGCAGCCCGGTAGGAGACACCGGGGAGCTGTTTTTT. It encodes CASSPVGDTGELFF. The chain employs TRBV4-1 and TRBJ2-2, with D unresolved. V was trimmed by 4 bases and J by 3 bases, leaving 9 bases between them. The CDR3 has 14 residues. Germline CDR1 MGHRA, CDR2 YSYEKL.

The CDR3 DNA reads TGTGCCAGTAGACCGGTACGGGGTAGGGCCACTGAAGCTTTCTTT. It is translated as CASRPVRGRATEAFF. This rearrangement joins TRBV19 to TRBJ1-1; the D is unclear. Looked up from germline, CDR1 is LNHDA and CDR2 is SQIVND (reference sequence). Trimming removed 6 bases at V and 4 bases at J, with 18 bases between. CDR3 length equals 15 residues.

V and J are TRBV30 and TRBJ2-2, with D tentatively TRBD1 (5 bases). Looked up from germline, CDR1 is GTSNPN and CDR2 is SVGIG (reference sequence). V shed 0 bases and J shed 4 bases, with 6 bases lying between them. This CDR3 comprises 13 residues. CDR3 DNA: TGTGCCTGGAGTGTAAGGGGCACCGGGGAGCTGTTTTTT. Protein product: CAWSVRGTGELFF.

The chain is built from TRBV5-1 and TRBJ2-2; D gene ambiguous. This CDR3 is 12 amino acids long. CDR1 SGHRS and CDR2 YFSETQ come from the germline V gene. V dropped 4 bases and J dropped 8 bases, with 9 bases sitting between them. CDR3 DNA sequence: TGCGCCAGCAGCCCCAACGTGGGGGAGCTGTTTTTT. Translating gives CASSPNVGELFF.

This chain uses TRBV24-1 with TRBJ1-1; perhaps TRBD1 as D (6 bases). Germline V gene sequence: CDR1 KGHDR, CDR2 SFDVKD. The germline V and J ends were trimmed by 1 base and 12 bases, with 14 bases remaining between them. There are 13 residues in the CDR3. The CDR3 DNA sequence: TGTGCCACCAGTGATTTTGATGAGGGGGGAACTTTCTTT. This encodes CATSDFDEGGTFF.

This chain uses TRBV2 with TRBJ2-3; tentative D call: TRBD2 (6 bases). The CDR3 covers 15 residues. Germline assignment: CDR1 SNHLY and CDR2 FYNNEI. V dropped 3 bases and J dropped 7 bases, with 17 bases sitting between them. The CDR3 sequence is CASSEWRGVGHTQYF. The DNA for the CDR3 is TGTGCCAGCAGTGAGTGGCGGGGAGTGGGGCATACGCAGTATTTT. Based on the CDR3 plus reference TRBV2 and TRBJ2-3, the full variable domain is EPEVTQTPSHQVTQMGQEVILRCVPISNHLYFYWYRQILGQKVEFLVSFYNNEISEKSEIFDDQFSVERPDGSNFTLKIRSTKLEDSAMYFCASSEWRGVGHTQYFGPGTRLTVL.

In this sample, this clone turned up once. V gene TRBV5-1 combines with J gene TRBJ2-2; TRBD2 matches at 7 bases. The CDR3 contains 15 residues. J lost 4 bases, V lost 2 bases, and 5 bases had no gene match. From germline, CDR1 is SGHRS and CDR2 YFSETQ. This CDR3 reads CASSLKGGGTGELFF. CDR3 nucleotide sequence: TGCGCCAGCAGCTTAAAGGGCGGGGGCACCGGGGAGCTGTTTTTT.

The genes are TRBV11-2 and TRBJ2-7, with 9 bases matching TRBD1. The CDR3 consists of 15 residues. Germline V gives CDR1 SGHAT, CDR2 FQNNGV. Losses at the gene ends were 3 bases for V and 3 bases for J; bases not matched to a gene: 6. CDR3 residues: CASSFLGQGLYEQYF. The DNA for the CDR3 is TGTGCCAGCAGCTTTCTTGGACAGGGGCTCTACGAGCAGTACTTC.

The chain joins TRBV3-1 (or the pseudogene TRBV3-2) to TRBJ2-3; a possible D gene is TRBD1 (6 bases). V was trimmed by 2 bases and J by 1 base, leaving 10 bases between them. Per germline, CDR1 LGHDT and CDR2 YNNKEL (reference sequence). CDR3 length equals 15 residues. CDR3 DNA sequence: TGTGCCAGCAGCCAAACAGGGACGGGCACAGATACGCAGTATTTT. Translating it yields CASSQTGTGTDTQYF.

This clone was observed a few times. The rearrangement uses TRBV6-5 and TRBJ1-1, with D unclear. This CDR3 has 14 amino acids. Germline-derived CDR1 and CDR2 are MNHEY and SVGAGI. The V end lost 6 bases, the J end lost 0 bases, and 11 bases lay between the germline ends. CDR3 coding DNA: TGTGCCAGCAGCAATATGGGGATGAACACTGAAGCTTTCTTT. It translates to CASSNMGMNTEAFF.

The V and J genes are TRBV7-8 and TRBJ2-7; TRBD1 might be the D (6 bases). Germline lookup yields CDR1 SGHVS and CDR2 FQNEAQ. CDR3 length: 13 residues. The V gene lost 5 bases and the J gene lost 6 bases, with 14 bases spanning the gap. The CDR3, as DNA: TGTGCCAGCAGCGTACAGGGTCAAGGCGAGCAGTACTTC. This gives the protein CASSVQGQGEQYF. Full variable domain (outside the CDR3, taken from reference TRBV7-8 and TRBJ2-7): GAGVSQSPRYKVAKRGQDVALRCDPISGHVSLFWYQQALGQGPEFLTYFQNEAQLDKSGLPSDRFFAERPEGSVSTLKIQRTQQEDSAVYLCASSVQGQGEQYFGPGTRLTVT.

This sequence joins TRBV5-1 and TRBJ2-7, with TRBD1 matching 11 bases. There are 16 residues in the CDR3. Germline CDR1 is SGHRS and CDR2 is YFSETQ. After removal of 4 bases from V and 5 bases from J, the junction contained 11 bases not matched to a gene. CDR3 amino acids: CASSRDGTGGWDEQYF. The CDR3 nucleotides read TGCGCCAGCAGCCGGGACGGGACAGGGGGTTGGGACGAGCAGTACTTC.

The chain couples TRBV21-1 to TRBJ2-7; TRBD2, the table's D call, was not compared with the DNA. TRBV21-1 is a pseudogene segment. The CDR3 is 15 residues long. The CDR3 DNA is TGTGCCAGCAGCAAGACTAGCGGGGGTGCCTACGAGCAGTACTTC. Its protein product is CASSKTSGGAYEQYF.

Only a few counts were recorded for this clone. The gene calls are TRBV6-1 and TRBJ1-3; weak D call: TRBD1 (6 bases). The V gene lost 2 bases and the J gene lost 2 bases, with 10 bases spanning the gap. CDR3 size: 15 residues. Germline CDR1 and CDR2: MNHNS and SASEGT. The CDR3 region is CASSEQGQTGNTIYF. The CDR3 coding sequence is TGTGCCAGCAGTGAACAAGGACAGACTGGAAACACCATATATTTT.

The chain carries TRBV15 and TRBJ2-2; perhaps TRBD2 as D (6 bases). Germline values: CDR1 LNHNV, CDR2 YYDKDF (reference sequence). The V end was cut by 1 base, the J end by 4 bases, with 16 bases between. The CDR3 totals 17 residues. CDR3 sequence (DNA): TGTGCCACCAGCAGAGTTCTTGTCAGGGAGGTCACCGGGGAGCTGTTTTTT. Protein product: CATSRVLVREVTGELFF.

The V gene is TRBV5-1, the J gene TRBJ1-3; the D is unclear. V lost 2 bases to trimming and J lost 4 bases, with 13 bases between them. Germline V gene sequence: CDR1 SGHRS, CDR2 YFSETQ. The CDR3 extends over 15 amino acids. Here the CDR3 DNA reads TGCGCCAGCAGCTTAGGCCAGTCATTCGGAAACACCATATATTTT. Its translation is CASSLGQSFGNTIYF.

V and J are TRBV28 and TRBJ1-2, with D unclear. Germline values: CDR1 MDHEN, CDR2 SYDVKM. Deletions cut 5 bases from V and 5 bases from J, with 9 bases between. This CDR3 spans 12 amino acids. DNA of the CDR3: TGTGCCAGCAGTCCGGCCAATTATGGCTACACCTTC. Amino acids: CASSPANYGYTF.

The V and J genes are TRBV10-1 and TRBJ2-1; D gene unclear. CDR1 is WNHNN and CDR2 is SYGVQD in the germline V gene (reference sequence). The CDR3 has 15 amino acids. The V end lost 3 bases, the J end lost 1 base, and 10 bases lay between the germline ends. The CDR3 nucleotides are TGCGCCAGCAGTGATCTTCTAGGATCCTACAATGAGCAGTTCTTC. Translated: CASSDLLGSYNEQFF.

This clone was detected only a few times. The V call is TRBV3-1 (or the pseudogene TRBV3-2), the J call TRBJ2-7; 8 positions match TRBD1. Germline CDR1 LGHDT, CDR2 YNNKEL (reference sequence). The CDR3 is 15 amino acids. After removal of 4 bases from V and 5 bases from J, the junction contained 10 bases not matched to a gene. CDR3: CASSRALGQVNEQYF. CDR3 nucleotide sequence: TGTGCCAGCAGCCGGGCCTTGGGACAGGTGAACGAGCAGTACTTC.

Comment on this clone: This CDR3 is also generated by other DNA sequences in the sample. CDR3 protein: CASSPRQGNQPQHF. The DNA for the CDR3 is TGCGCCAGCAGCCCAAGACAGGGGAATCAGCCCCAGCATTTT. This rearrangement joins TRBV4-1 to TRBJ1-5; 8 bases match TRBD1. The CDR3 totals 14 residues. V gave up 4 bases and J gave up 4 bases; unmatched junction bases: 3. Germline V gene sequence: CDR1 MGHRA, CDR2 YSYEKL.

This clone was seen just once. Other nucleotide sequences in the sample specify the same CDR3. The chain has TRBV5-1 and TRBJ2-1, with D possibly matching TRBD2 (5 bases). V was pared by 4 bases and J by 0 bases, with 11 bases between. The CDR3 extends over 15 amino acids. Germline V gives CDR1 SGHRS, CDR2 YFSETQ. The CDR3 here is CASSPVGSSYNEQFF. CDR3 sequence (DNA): TGCGCCAGCAGCCCAGTTGGGAGCTCCTACAATGAGCAGTTCTTC.

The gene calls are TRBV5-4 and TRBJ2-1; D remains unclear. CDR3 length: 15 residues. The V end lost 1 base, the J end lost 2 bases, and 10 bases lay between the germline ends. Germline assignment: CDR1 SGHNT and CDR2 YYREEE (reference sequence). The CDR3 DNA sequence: TGTGCCAGCAGCTTGTACCCCGCCCCCTACAATGAGCAGTTCTTC. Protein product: CASSLYPAPYNEQFF.

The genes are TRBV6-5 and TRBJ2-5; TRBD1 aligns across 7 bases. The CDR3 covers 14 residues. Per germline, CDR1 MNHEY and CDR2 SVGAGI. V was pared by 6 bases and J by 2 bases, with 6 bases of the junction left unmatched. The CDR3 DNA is TGTGCCAGCAGCCGAAGGGACAGACAAGAGACCCAGTACTTC. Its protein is CASSRRDRQETQYF.

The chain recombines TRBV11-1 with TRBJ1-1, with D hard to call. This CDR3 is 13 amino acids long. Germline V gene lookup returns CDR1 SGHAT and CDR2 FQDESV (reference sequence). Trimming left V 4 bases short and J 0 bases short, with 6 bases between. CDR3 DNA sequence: TGTGCCAGCAGCTCATTCATGAACACTGAAGCTTTCTTT. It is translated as CASSSFMNTEAFF.